This TCR beta chain emerged from a study of identical twins. In TCRdb, the 5' RACE reads were re-called with MiXCR into one record per CDR3 protein. Of 500,000 to 600,000 distinct CDR3 sequences in the sample, 20% to 25% were seen once. These data were also filed under a second study, of T cells expressing NK-cell markers. That study reports: The authors sequenced eight donors, of whom seven were HCMV-seropositive and one was seronegative.

This clonotype was obtained from a woman aged 18 to 35 in good health. The sequencing input was CD4+ T cells sorted from blood.

The DNA of the CDR3 is TGTGCCAGCAGCCCCCAGGGGGTAACTAATGAAAAACTGTTTTTT. Translating it yields CASSPQGVTNEKLFF. J is TRBJ1-4 and V is TRBV2, with TRBD1 matching over 7 bases. The junction had 5 bases not matched to a gene; V was cut back by 6 bases and J by 1 base. The CDR3 consists of 15 residues. In germline, CDR1 is SNHLY, CDR2 FYNNEI.